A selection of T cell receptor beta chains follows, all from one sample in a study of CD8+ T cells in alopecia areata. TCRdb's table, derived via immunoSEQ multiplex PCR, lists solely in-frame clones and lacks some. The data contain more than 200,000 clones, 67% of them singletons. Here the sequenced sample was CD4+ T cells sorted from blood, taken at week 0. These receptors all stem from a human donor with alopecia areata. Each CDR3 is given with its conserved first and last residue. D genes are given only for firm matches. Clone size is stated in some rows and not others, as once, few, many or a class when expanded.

CDR3 protein: CAWSVGIRDRGEKLFF; CDR3 DNA: TGTGCCTGGAGTGTAGGTATCCGGGACAGGGGTGAAAAACTGTTTTTT; D gene: TRBD1; J gene: TRBJ1-4; V gene: TRBV30; clone size: -
CDR3 protein: CSVVRGAYEQYF; CDR3 DNA: TGCAGCGTTGTCCGCGGGGCCTACGAGCAGTACTTC; D gene: -; J gene: TRBJ2-7; V gene: TRBV29-1; clone size: -
CDR3 protein: CSVDYRGRGTEAFF; CDR3 DNA: TGCAGCGTTGATTACAGGGGACGCGGCACTGAAGCTTTCTTT; D gene: TRBD1; J gene: TRBJ1-1; V gene: TRBV29-1; clone size: -
CDR3 protein: CSERRGWETQYF; CDR3 DNA: TGCAGCGAGCGAAGGGGTTGGGAGACCCAGTACTTC; D gene: -; J gene: TRBJ2-5; V gene: TRBV29-1; clone size: few
CDR3 protein: CASGRGLAGDQQYF; CDR3 DNA: TGTGCCAGCGGACGGGGACTAGCGGGGGACCAGCAGTACTTC; D gene: TRBD2; J gene: TRBJ2-7; V gene: TRBV7-9; clone size: -
CDR3 protein: CASSWGQGKYYGYTF; CDR3 DNA: TGTGCCAGCAGCTGGGGACAGGGGAAATACTATGGCTACACCTTC; D gene: TRBD1; J gene: TRBJ1-2; V gene: TRBV5-6; clone size: -
CDR3 protein: CASSSPNQPQHF; CDR3 DNA: TGTGCCAGCAGCTCCCCTAATCAGCCCCAGCATTTT; D gene: -; J gene: TRBJ1-5; V gene: TRBV7-8; clone size: -
CDR3 protein: CSVEEGAREKLFF; CDR3 DNA: TGCAGCGTTGAAGAGGGAGCAAGGGAAAAACTGTTTTTT; D gene: -; J gene: TRBJ1-4; V gene: TRBV29-1; clone size: -
CDR3 protein: CSAGSDNEQFF; CDR3 DNA: TGCAGTGCTGGGTCGGACAATGAGCAGTTCTTC; D gene: -; J gene: TRBJ2-1; V gene: TRBV20-1; clone size: -
CDR3 protein: CSASDRAGQYF; CDR3 DNA: TGCAGTGCCTCGGACAGGGCTGGCCAGTACTTC; D gene: TRBD1; J gene: TRBJ2-5; V gene: TRBV20-1; clone size: -
CDR3 protein: CASSEGPPGLAGGSSYEQYF; CDR3 DNA: TGTGCCAGCAGTGAAGGCCCCCCCGGACTAGCGGGGGGAAGCTCCTACGAGCAGTACTTC; D gene: TRBD2; J gene: TRBJ2-7; V gene: TRBV2; clone size: -
CDR3 protein: CASSAGGGDYGYTF; CDR3 DNA: TGTGCCAGCAGCGCTGGGGGAGGCGACTATGGCTACACCTTC; D gene: -; J gene: TRBJ1-2; V gene: TRBV11-2; clone size: -
CDR3 protein: CASSFRGQNNQPQHF; CDR3 DNA: TGTGCCAGCAGTTTCCGTGGACAGAACAATCAGCCCCAGCATTTT; D gene: -; J gene: TRBJ1-5; V gene: TRBV27; clone size: -
CDR3 protein: CASSVGPLLNTEAFF; CDR3 DNA: TGTGCCAGCAGCGTAGGTCCCTTGCTGAACACTGAAGCTTTCTTT; D gene: -; J gene: TRBJ1-1; V gene: TRBV9; clone size: few
CDR3 protein: CSLNDGLYGYTF; CDR3 DNA: TGCAGTCTTAACGACGGATTATATGGCTACACCTTC; D gene: -; J gene: TRBJ1-2; V gene: TRBV29-1; clone size: -
CDR3 protein: CASSEWNSNQPQHF; CDR3 DNA: TGTGCCAGCAGTGAATGGAATAGCAATCAGCCCCAGCATTTT; D gene: -; J gene: TRBJ1-5; V gene: TRBV25-1; clone size: -
CDR3 protein: CATSRQLNTEAFF; CDR3 DNA: TGTGCCACCAGCAGACAGTTGAACACTGAAGCTTTCTTT; D gene: -; J gene: TRBJ1-1; V gene: TRBV15; clone size: -
CDR3 protein: CASRKGNEQFF; CDR3 DNA: TGTGCCAGCAGAAAGGGGAATGAGCAGTTCTTC; D gene: -; J gene: TRBJ2-1; V gene: TRBV6-5; clone size: -
CDR3 protein: CALQGSSYNEQFF; CDR3 DNA: TGTGCTCTTCAGGGGTCCTCCTACAATGAGCAGTTCTTC; D gene: -; J gene: TRBJ2-1; V gene: TRBV30; clone size: -
CDR3 protein: CASSLNYGYTF; CDR3 DNA: TGTGCCAGCAGTTTAAACTATGGCTACACCTTC; D gene: -; J gene: TRBJ1-2; V gene: TRBV28; clone size: few
CDR3 protein: CASSAAGLAGQETQYF; CDR3 DNA: TGTGCCAGCAGCGCAGCGGGACTAGCGGGGCAAGAGACCCAGTACTTC; D gene: TRBD2; J gene: TRBJ2-5; V gene: TRBV9; clone size: -
CDR3 protein: CASSQDLRAGGAPREQFF; CDR3 DNA: TGCGCCAGCAGCCAAGATCTGAGGGCAGGGGGCGCCCCGCGTGAGCAGTTCTTC; D gene: TRBD1; J gene: TRBJ2-1; V gene: TRBV4-3; clone size: -
CDR3 protein: CASSLELKETQYF; CDR3 DNA: TGTGCCAGCAGCTTGGAACTTAAAGAGACCCAGTACTTC; D gene: -; J gene: TRBJ2-5; V gene: TRBV5-6; clone size: -
CDR3 protein: CAWTQGAPTAYEQYF; CDR3 DNA: TGTGCCTGGACACAGGGTGCCCCCACAGCATACGAGCAGTACTTC; D gene: -; J gene: TRBJ2-7; V gene: TRBV30; clone size: -
CDR3 protein: CASSIRTGIDTIYF; CDR3 DNA: TGTGCCAGCAGCATTCGGACAGGGATAGACACCATATATTTT; D gene: TRBD1; J gene: TRBJ1-3; V gene: TRBV7-9; clone size: -
CDR3 protein: CASSGRRLSSYNEQFF; CDR3 DNA: TGTGCCAGCAGCGGGAGGAGGCTGAGCTCCTACAATGAGCAGTTCTTC; D gene: -; J gene: TRBJ2-1; V gene: TRBV9; clone size: -
CDR3 protein: CAWSVQGATKNIQYF; CDR3 DNA: TGTGCCTGGAGTGTACAGGGGGCAACCAAAAACATTCAGTACTTC; D gene: TRBD1; J gene: TRBJ2-4; V gene: TRBV30; clone size: -
CDR3 protein: CASSYADGYGSPLHF; CDR3 DNA: TGTGCCAGCAGTTACGCCGACGGCTACGGTTCACCCCTCCACTTT; D gene: -; J gene: TRBJ1-6; V gene: TRBV6-5; clone size: -